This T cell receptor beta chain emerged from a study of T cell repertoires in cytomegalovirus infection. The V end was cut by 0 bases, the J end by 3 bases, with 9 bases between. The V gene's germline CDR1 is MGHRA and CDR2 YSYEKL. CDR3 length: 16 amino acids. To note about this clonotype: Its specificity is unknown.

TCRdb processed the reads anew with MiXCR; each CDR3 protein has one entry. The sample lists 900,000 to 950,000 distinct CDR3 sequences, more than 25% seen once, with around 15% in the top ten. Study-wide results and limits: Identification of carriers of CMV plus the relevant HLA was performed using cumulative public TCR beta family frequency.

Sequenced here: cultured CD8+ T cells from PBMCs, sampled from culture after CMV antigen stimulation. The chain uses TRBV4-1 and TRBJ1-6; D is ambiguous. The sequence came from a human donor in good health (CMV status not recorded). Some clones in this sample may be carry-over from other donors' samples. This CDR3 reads CASSQDGGVYNSPLHF. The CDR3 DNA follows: TGCGCCAGCAGCCAAGACGGTGGAGTCTATAATTCACCCCTCCACTTT.